This T cell receptor (beta chain) came from a study of beta chain features in type 1 diabetes. Every bit of the isolated RNA underwent reverse transcription, so sequencing read expressed TCRB transcripts. Sequencing used immunoSEQ multiplex PCR; TCRdb keeps in-frame clones, though not all of them. Of 310,000 or so clones listed, approximately 11% were seen once; the top ten hold around 0.015%. The V segment lost 5 bases and the J segment 1 base; nucleotides outside the gene matches: 4. The CDR3 consists of 15 residues. Germline loops: CDR1 LNHDA, CDR2 SQIVND (reference sequence). General study points: The similarity of naive, central memory and Treg TCRB repertoires appeared greater among patients than among healthy donors.

About this clone: What it binds is not known.

The chain uses TRBV19 and TRBJ2-5; 10 bases are shared with TRBD2. This receptor was taken from a woman aged 30 to 39 in good health. The specimen was naive CD4+ T cells from blood. The CDR3 loop is CASSAGLATQETQYF. The CDR3 coding sequence is TGTGCCAGTAGTGCGGGACTAGCGACCCAAGAGACCCAGTACTTC.